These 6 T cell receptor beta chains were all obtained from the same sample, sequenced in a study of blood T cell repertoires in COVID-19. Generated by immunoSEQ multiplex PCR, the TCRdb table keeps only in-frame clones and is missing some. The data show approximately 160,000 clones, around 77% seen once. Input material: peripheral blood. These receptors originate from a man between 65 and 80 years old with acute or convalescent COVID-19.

In DNA, the CDR3 is TGTGCCAGCAGTGACAGGGCCACCTACGAGCAGTACTTC. Translation gives CASSDRATYEQYF. This rearrangement joins TRBV2 to TRBJ2-7; weak D call: TRBD1 (5 bases). The CDR3 consists of 13 residues. Germline V gives CDR1 SNHLY, CDR2 FYNNEI. Trimming left V 3 bases short and J 2 bases short, with 8 bases between.

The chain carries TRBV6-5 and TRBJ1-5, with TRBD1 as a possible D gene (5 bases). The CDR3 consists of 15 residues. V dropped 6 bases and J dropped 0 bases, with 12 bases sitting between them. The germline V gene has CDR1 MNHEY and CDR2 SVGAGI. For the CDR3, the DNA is TGTGCCAGCAGCAGCAACGGGGGTAGCAATCAGCCCCAGCATTTT. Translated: CASSSNGGSNQPQHF.

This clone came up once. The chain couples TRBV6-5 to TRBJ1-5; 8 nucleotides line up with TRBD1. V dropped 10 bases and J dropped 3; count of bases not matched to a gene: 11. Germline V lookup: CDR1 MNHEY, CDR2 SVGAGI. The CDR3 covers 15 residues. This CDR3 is CAIPGQGGNNQPQHF. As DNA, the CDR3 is TGTGCCATCCCAGGACAGGGAGGGAACAATCAGCCCCAGCATTTT.

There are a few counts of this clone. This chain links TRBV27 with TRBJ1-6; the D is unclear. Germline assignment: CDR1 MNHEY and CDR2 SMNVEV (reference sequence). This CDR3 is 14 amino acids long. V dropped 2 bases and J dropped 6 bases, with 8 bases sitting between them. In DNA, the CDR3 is TGTGCCAGCAGTTTACGGGTTCCTAATTCACCCCTCCACTTT. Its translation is CASSLRVPNSPLHF.

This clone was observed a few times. Written as DNA, the CDR3 is TGTGCCACCAGTGATTTAAGACAGGGGGCCGAGTGGACTGAAGCTTTCTTT. Translating it yields CATSDLRQGAEWTEAFF. The J gene is TRBJ1-1, the V gene TRBV24-1, with 10 bases that match TRBD1. The CDR3 runs 17 residues. Germline lookup yields CDR1 KGHDR and CDR2 SFDVKD. The V gene end was trimmed by 1 base and the J gene end by 5 bases; junction bases not matched to a gene: 9.

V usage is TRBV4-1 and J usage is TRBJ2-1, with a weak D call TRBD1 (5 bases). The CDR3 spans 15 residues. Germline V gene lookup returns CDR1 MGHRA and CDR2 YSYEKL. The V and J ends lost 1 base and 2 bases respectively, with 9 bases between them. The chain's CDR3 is CASSQVWGTYNEQFF. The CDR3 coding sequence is TGCGCCAGCAGCCAAGTTTGGGGCACCTACAATGAGCAGTTCTTC.